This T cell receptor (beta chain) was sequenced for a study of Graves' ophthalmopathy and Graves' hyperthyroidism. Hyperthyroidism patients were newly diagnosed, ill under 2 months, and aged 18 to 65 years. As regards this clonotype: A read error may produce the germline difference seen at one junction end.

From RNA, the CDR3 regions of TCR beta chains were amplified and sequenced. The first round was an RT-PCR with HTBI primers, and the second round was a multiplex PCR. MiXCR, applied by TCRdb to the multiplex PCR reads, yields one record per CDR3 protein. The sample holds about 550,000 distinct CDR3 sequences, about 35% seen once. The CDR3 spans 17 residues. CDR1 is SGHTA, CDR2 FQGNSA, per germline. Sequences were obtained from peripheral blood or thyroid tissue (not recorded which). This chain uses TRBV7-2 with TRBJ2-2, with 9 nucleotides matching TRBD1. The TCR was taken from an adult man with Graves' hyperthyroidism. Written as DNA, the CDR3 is TGCGCCAGCAGCCAGGGAACAGGGGGCTTCAATTCCGGGGAGCTGTTTTTT. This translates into CASSQGTGGFNSGELFF.